The sequence of this T cell receptor (beta chain) was determined in a study of shared clonotypes between healthy human individuals. It was CD45RO-negative cells, positively selected for CCR7, that made up naive CD8 cells, with terminally differentiated effector memory CD45RA+ cells excluded. The CDR3 consists of 15 residues. Germline trimming cut 0 bases from V and 3 bases from J; bases unmatched to any gene: 3. CDR1 is SGHDT, CDR2 YYEEEE, per germline. The method was immunoSEQ multiplex PCR; TCRdb's version includes in-frame clones alone and lacks a portion of them. The sample records about 2 million clones, about 95% being singletons.

This sequence originates from a man aged 18 to 30 in good health. The sequenced sample consisted of naive CD8+ T cells sorted from blood. The chain has TRBV5-6 and TRBJ2-7; 10 bases align to TRBD1. CDR3 DNA sequence: TGTGCCAGCAGCTTGGAGGGACAGGGGATCTACGAGCAGTACTTC. It translates to CASSLEGQGIYEQYF.